This T cell receptor (beta chain) is from a study of T cell responses to AZD1222 COVID-19 vaccine. V lost 0 bases to trimming and J lost 8 bases, with 17 bases between them. There are 15 residues in the CDR3. Germline V lookup: CDR1 SQVTM, CDR2 ANQGSEA. Profiling relied on immunoSEQ multiplex PCR, and the TCRdb table lists in-frame clones only, not all of them. The sample shows more than 85,000 clones, about nine tenths of them seen only once. Overall study results and limits: Females made up more of the donors, who were largely white British, and clonal diversity may have come out too low. CD4 TCRs associated with vaccination spanned spike, dominating at 160-218 and 743-854.

This clone appeared once. What it recognizes is unknown. This sequence originates from an adult in good health. The genes are TRBV29-1 and TRBJ2-1, with D maybe TRBD2 (7 bases). Here the sequenced sample was peripheral blood, taken on day 0 of AZD1222 vaccination. CDR3 in amino acids: CSVEDEGGREYEQFF. CDR3 nucleotides: TGCAGCGTTGAAGATGAGGGGGGGAGAGAATATGAGCAGTTCTTC.